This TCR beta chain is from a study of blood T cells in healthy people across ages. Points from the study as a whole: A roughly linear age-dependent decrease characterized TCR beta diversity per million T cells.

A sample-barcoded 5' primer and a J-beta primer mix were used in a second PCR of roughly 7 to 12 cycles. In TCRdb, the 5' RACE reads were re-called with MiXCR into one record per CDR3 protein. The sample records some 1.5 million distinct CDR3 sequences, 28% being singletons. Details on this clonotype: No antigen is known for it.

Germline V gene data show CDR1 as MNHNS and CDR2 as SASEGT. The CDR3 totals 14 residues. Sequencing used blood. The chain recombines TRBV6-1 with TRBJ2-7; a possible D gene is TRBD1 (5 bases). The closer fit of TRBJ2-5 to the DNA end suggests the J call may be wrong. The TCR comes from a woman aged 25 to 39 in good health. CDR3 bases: TGTGCCAGCATAGGACACCTTCTGGGAGAGACCCAGTACTTC. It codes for CASIGHLLGETQYF.